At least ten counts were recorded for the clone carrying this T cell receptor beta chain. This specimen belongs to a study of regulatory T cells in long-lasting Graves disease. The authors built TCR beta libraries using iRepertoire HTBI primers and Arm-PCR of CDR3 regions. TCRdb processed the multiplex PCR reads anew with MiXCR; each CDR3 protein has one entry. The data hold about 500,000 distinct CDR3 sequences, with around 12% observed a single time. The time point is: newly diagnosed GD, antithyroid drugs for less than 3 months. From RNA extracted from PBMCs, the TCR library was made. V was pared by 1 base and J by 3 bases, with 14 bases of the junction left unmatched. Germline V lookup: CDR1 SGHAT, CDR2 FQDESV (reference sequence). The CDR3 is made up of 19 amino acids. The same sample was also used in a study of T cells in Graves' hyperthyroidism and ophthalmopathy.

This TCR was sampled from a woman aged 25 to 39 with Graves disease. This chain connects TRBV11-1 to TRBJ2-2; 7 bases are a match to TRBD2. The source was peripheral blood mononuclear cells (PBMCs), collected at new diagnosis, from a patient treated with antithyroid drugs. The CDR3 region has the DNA TGTGCCAGCAGCTTAGTTCCGGGGGGTCGGGTTGAGGACACCGGGGAGCTGTTTTTT. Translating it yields CASSLVPGGRVEDTGELFF. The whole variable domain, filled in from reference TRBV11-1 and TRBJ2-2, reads EAEVAQSPRYKITEKSQAVAFWCDPISGHATLYWYRQILGQGPELLVQFQDESVVDDSQLPKDRFSAERLKGVDSTLKIQPAELGDSAMYLCASSLVPGGRVEDTGELFFGEGSRLTVL.